One sample yielded the 19 T cell receptor beta chains listed below, sequenced in a study of PD-1 blockade in classical Hodgkin lymphoma. Produced via immunoSEQ multiplex PCR; TCRdb's table is partial and in-frame only. Of some 43,000 clones in the sample, 86% were seen once. Patients all relapsed after autologous stem cell transplantation, and there was variation in brentuximab vedotin exposure. Sequencing used peripheral blood mononuclear cells (PBMCs), obtained before the second cycle of nivolumab. Receptors were obtained from a human donor with classical Hodgkin lymphoma.

The V and J genes are TRBV28 and TRBJ2-1; TRBD1 matches at 9 bases. Germline V gene lookup returns CDR1 MDHEN and CDR2 SYDVKM. V was pared by 6 bases and J by 6 bases, with 12 bases of the junction left unmatched. The CDR3 has 16 amino acids. The CDR3 loop is CASRPPGQGSSNEQFF. The DNA for the CDR3 is TGTGCCAGCAGACCACCGGGACAGGGTAGCTCCAATGAGCAGTTCTTC.

CDR3 residues: CASRGGRETQYF. The CDR3, as DNA: TGTGCCAGCAGAGGGGGTCGGGAGACCCAGTACTTC. The chain employs TRBV6-5 and TRBJ2-5, with D possibly matching TRBD1 (6 bases). Germline V gene sequence: CDR1 MNHEY, CDR2 SVGAGI. The CDR3 covers 12 residues. V shed 6 bases and J shed 5 bases, with 10 bases lying between them.

This clone was observed a single time. J is TRBJ2-3 and V is TRBV19; 8 nucleotides align to TRBD1. The V and J ends lost 10 bases and 2 bases, in that order; junction bases with no gene match: 8. CDR3 length: 14 residues. Germline assignment: CDR1 LNHDA and CDR2 SQIVND (reference sequence). The CDR3 sequence: CATVDRALTDTQYF. DNA for the CDR3: TGTGCCACCGTGGACAGGGCCCTCACAGATACGCAGTATTTT.

The chain recombines TRBV2 with TRBJ1-2; TRBD1 matches 7 bases. Trimming at V came to 0 bases and at J to 5 bases, leaving 3 bases not matched to a gene. CDR1 SNHLY and CDR2 FYNNEI come from the germline V gene. The CDR3 totals 14 residues. This CDR3 reads CASSEAGRGYGYTF. The CDR3 region has the DNA TGTGCCAGCAGTGAAGCAGGCAGGGGGTATGGCTACACCTTC.

This clone is a singleton in its sample. This chain connects TRBV29-1 to TRBJ2-7; 8 bases are a match to TRBD2. V lost 6 bases and J lost 2; bases outside the gene matches: 9. CDR1 and CDR2 (germline): SQVTM, ANQGSEA. The CDR3 has 14 residues. The CDR3 nucleotides are TGCAGCGTCTCCCTTAGCGGGACCGCCTACGAGCAGTACTTC. Its protein is CSVSLSGTAYEQYF.

The chain combines TRBV6-1 with TRBJ1-2; D remains ambiguous. The CDR3 runs to 13 residues. Between the trimmed V and J ends, which lost 1 base and 8 bases, there was a span of 11 bases. Looked up from germline, CDR1 is MNHNS and CDR2 is SASEGT. CDR3 loop: CASSEGGSWGYTF. The CDR3 coding sequence is TGTGCCAGCAGTGAAGGAGGATCTTGGGGCTACACCTTC.

The gene calls are TRBV15 and TRBJ2-2; 10 bases are a match to TRBD1. Per germline, CDR1 LNHNV and CDR2 YYDKDF (reference sequence). Unmatched junction bases numbered 2, after V lost 1 base and J lost 3 bases. The CDR3 runs to 16 residues. DNA of the CDR3: TGTGCCACCAGCAGAGCGGGACAGGGGTACACCGGGGAGCTGTTTTTT. Translation gives CATSRAGQGYTGELFF.

The chain joins TRBV27 to TRBJ2-1; 9 bases are a match to TRBD2. This CDR3 comprises 15 residues. The junction had 7 bases not matched to a gene; V was cut back by 3 bases and J by 7 bases. CDR1 is MNHEY and CDR2 is SMNVEV in the germline V gene (reference sequence). The CDR3 DNA sequence: TGTGCCAGCAGTTTCGGGCGGGAGGGGAGAAATGAGCAGTTCTTC. Protein product: CASSFGREGRNEQFF.

This rearrangement joins TRBV6-5 to TRBJ2-7, with 7 bases aligning to TRBD2. The CDR3 runs 15 residues. From germline, CDR1 is MNHEY and CDR2 SVGAGI. V lost 0 bases, J lost 0 bases, and 2 bases stayed unmatched. The CDR3 DNA sequence: TGTGCCAGCAGTTACTCGTGGGGGGGCTCCTACGAGCAGTACTTC. It is translated as CASSYSWGGSYEQYF.

The chain has TRBV28 and TRBJ2-1; 7 positions match TRBD2. This CDR3 is 18 amino acids long. Losses at the gene ends were 5 bases for V and 0 bases for J; bases not matched to a gene: 13. Germline CDR1 MDHEN, CDR2 SYDVKM. CDR3 protein: CASSLRASGLGSYNEQFF. In nucleotides, the CDR3 is TGTGCCAGCAGTCTGAGGGCTAGCGGTCTAGGCTCCTACAATGAGCAGTTCTTC.

The chain has TRBV10-2 and TRBJ2-3; 11 bases align to TRBD2. V was clipped by 3 bases and J by 5 bases; unmatched bases: 7. The CDR3 runs 16 residues. Germline V lookup: CDR1 WSHSY, CDR2 SAAADI. DNA for the CDR3: TGCGCCAGCAGTGATTGGACTAGCGGGTATAAAGATACGCAGTATTTT. Translating gives CASSDWTSGYKDTQYF.

This clone was found once. DNA for the CDR3: TGTGCCAGTAGTGGCGCGGGACTAGCGGTTAGCACAGATACGCAGTATTTT. This codes for CASSGAGLAVSTDTQYF. The chain uses TRBV19 and TRBJ2-3; 11 bases align to TRBD2. Germline V gene sequence: CDR1 LNHDA, CDR2 SQIVND (reference sequence). This CDR3 has 17 amino acids. V lost 5 bases and J lost 0; bases outside the gene matches: 7.

The chain has TRBV6-6 and TRBJ2-1, with a weak D call TRBD2 (6 bases). CDR1 and CDR2 (germline): MNHNY, SVGAGI (reference sequence). Trimming shortened V by 8 bases and J by 8 bases, and 16 bases separated the two germline ends. This CDR3 contains 13 residues. In DNA form, the CDR3 reads TGTGCCAGCCGAGGACTAAGGGGATATGAGCAGTTCTTC. Translating it yields CASRGLRGYEQFF.

V gene TRBV11-2 combines with J gene TRBJ2-3, with 13 bases that match TRBD2. CDR1 and CDR2 from the germline V gene are SGHAT and FQNNGV. This CDR3 spans 17 amino acids. Unmatched junction bases numbered 8, after V lost 3 bases and J lost 5 bases. The CDR3 spells CASSFRTSGSARDTQYF. The CDR3 nucleotides read TGTGCCAGCAGCTTTAGGACTAGCGGGAGTGCGAGAGATACGCAGTATTTT.

The chain links TRBV11-2 to TRBJ2-1, with 9 bases fitting TRBD2. Germline values: CDR1 SGHAT, CDR2 FQNNGV. CDR3 length: 14 amino acids. The junction had 13 bases not matched to a gene; V was cut back by 11 bases and J by 8 bases. CDR3 amino acids: CAGSRVAGADEQFF. The CDR3 DNA reads TGTGCCGGAAGCAGGGTAGCGGGGGCTGATGAGCAGTTCTTC.

The CDR3 sequence: CASSRGWAASHF. The CDR3 nucleotides read TGTGCCAGCAGCAGGGGTTGGGCAGCTTCGCATTTT. The rearrangement links TRBV28 to TRBJ1-5; D perhaps matches TRBD1 (6 bases). Germline V gene sequence: CDR1 MDHEN, CDR2 SYDVKM. Trimming left V 6 bases short and J 15 bases short, with 18 bases between. The CDR3 contains 12 residues.

This rearrangement joins TRBV19 to TRBJ2-1, with 7 bases identical to TRBD1. CDR3 length: 16 residues. Germline CDR1 is LNHDA and CDR2 is SQIVND (reference sequence). V lost 4 bases and J lost 0; bases outside the gene matches: 6. Here the CDR3 reads CASSSRTGNSYNEQFF. The CDR3 bases are TGTGCCAGTAGTAGTCGGACAGGAAACTCCTACAATGAGCAGTTCTTC.

This clone was detected once. This chain connects TRBV5-4 to TRBJ2-7; 7 nucleotides align to TRBD1. This CDR3 spans 15 amino acids. Losses at the gene ends were 4 bases for V and 1 base for J; bases not matched to a gene: 8. Per germline, CDR1 SGHNT and CDR2 YYREEE (reference sequence). As DNA, the CDR3 is TGTGCCAGCAGCATGGTGGGACAGATTTCCTACGAGCAGTACTTC. Protein sequence: CASSMVGQISYEQYF.

V is TRBV29-1 and J is TRBJ2-1; possibly TRBD1 or TRBD2 for D (5 bases each). The CDR3 loop spans 14 amino acids. Trimming cost V 5 bases and J 3 bases, with 14 bases left between them. Germline V CDR1 and CDR2: SQVTM, ANQGSEA. As DNA, the CDR3 is TGCAGCGTTTTTCCCGGGACCAGCTACAATGAGCAGTTCTTC. Translation gives CSVFPGTSYNEQFF.